This TCR beta chain was recovered during a study of blood T cell repertoires in COVID-19. Measured with immunoSEQ multiplex PCR; TCRdb has only the in-frame clones, and not every one. The sample consists of 87,000 or so clones, roughly 88% of them appearing once. This clone was seen only a few times. This TCR was recovered from a young man with COVID-19, enrolled during active disease. The sample consisted of peripheral blood.

DNA for the CDR3: TGTGCCAGCAGCTTTACAGGACCGCAGGTGGGAGGCTACACCTTC. Encoded protein: CASSFTGPQVGGYTF. V and J are TRBV13 and TRBJ1-2, with a weak D call TRBD1 (5 bases). This CDR3 is built from 15 residues. V shed 3 bases and J shed 8 bases, with 19 bases lying between them. Germline CDR1 and CDR2: PRHDT and FYEKMQ (reference sequence). The full variable domain, with the rest looked up from reference TRBV13 and TRBJ1-2, is AAGVIQSPRHLIKEKRETATLKCYPIPRHDTVYWYQQGPGQDPQFLISFYEKMQSDKGSIPDRFSAQQFSDYHSELNMSSLELGDSALYFCASSFTGPQVGGYTFGSGTRLTVV.